The T cell receptor (beta chain) under discussion was sequenced for a study of CD8 T cells in ankylosing spondylitis. MiXCR, applied by TCRdb to the 5' RACE reads, yields one record per CDR3 protein. The data contain roughly 230,000 distinct CDR3 sequences, 8.2% of them singletons. General study results and limits: The clones that were linked to disease were reported to be significantly enriched in matched synovial fluid samples from ankylosing spondylitis patients.

This clonotype appeared many times. Its antigen is not identified. V dropped 5 bases and J dropped 6 bases, with 17 bases sitting between them. The CDR3 loop spans 13 amino acids. The germline CDR1 and CDR2 sequences are DFQATT and SNEGSKA (reference sequence). The sample comprised blood, either unsorted or a sorted T cell fraction (not recorded which). This clonotype originated in a female donor with ankylosing spondylitis or in good health (not recorded which). The V gene is TRBV20-1, the J gene TRBJ2-7; weak D call: TRBD2 (5 bases). The CDR3 DNA follows: TGCAGTGCTTTGACCCCCGCGGGCCTCGAGCAGTACTTC. This encodes CSALTPAGLEQYF.